The clone carrying this TCR beta chain was counted a few times. The table came from immunoSEQ multiplex PCR; TCRdb's copy has only in-frame clones and leaves some out. The top ten hold around 38% of the sample, which has 30,000 to 35,000 clones, 73% seen once. This specimen belongs to a study of T cells in tumors after PD-1 blockade. As for the study in general: Patients had no prior checkpoint blockade, systemic immunosuppressants, or anti-cancer therapy within 4 weeks. During anti-PD-1 treatment, some patients continued daily vismodegib 150 mg.

With 1 base removed from V and 6 bases from J, the gap between germline ends came to 12 bases. Germline V gives CDR1 SGHTA, CDR2 FQGTGA. CDR3 length equals 15 residues. The sequence came from a human donor with basal cell carcinoma. The gene calls are TRBV7-3 and TRBJ2-2; D is possibly TRBD1 (8 bases). The material sequenced was PBMCs, taken after anti-PD-1 treatment. CDR3 sequence: CASSLRQGRAGELFF. The CDR3 region has the DNA TGTGCCAGCAGCTTAAGACAGGGGAGGGCCGGGGAGCTGTTTTTT.